This is a list of T cell receptor beta chains from one sample in a study of cytomegalovirus exposure and HLA in healthy donors. The method was immunoSEQ multiplex PCR; TCRdb's version includes in-frame clones alone and lacks a portion of them. The sample carries approximately 140,000 clones, more than 75% recorded once. The sequencing input was PBMCs. The receptors shown here come from a human donor in good health. The CDR3 runs from the conserved cysteine through the conserved F or W. The order of the fields is V gene, J gene, D gene, clone size, CDR3 DNA, CDR3 protein. The D gene is left open where the match is weak. For some rows the clone size is stated as once, few or many, or as a class when expanded; others skip it.

TRBV7-9	TRBJ1-3	NA	once	TGTGCCAGCAGCCAAGACATCTCTGGAAACACCATATATTTT	CASSQDISGNTIYF
TRBV30	TRBJ1-6	NA	once	TGTGCCTGCCAAACTGATGATGATTCACCCCTCCACTTT	CACQTDDDSPLHF
TRBV30	TRBJ2-5	TRBD2	NA	TGTGCCTGGAGTGTGTGGGGGGGGGAGACCCAGTACTTC	CAWSVWGGETQYF
TRBV5-1	TRBJ2-7	NA	NA	TGCGCCAGCAGCTTAGGGGGCGAGCAGTACTTC	CASSLGGEQYF
TRBV19	TRBJ1-4	TRBD1	NA	TGTGCCAGTAGGAGGGACAGGGGTAATCCTAATGAAAAACTGTTTTTT	CASRRDRGNPNEKLFF
TRBV28	TRBJ1-2	TRBD1	NA	TGTGCCAGCAGTCCCCCGCCAGGGGGTATTGACTATGGCTACACCTTC	CASSPPPGGIDYGYTF
TRBV5-4	TRBJ2-3	TRBD2	NA	TGTGCCAGCAGCTTGGAGGCGGGAGGGGGGATAGATACGCAGTATTTT	CASSLEAGGGIDTQYF
TRBV2	TRBJ1-5	NA	NA	TGTGCCAGCAGTGACAGGGCGAGCAATCAGCCCCAGCATTTT	CASSDRASNQPQHF
TRBV6-6	TRBJ1-5	NA	once	TGTGCCAGCAGTCCAGGGGATCTGGGTCAGCCCCAGCATTTT	CASSPGDLGQPQHF
TRBV28	TRBJ1-2	NA	NA	TGTGCCAGCAGTTCAAGAACAGGAGTTAACTATGGCTACACCTTC	CASSSRTGVNYGYTF
TRBV30	TRBJ2-1	TRBD2	NA	TGTGCCTGGAGGCTCCCTGACGGGACTAGCAATGAGCAGTTCTTC	CAWRLPDGTSNEQFF
TRBV4-1	TRBJ1-1	NA	once	TGCGCCAGCAGCCAAGGGATCCTCCGGGGGGCAAGTAGCACTGAAGCTTTCTTT	CASSQGILRGASSTEAFF
TRBV10-3	TRBJ2-1	TRBD1	NA	TGTGCCATCAGTGAGCCGGACAGGGGGCTTGAGCAGTTCTTC	CAISEPDRGLEQFF
TRBV7-2	TRBJ2-6	NA	NA	TGTGCCAGCCAGTTATTTGGGGCCAACGTCCTGACTTTC	CASQLFGANVLTF
TRBV7-3	TRBJ2-3	TRBD2	NA	TGTGCCAGCAGCCCTAGCGGGAGGGCCCTAGATACGCAGTATTTT	CASSPSGRALDTQYF
TRBV30	TRBJ1-1	NA	NA	TGTGCCTGCCGCGGGGTTCGGGGTGCTTTCTTT	CACRGVRGAFF
TRBV29-1	TRBJ2-1	NA	NA	TGCAGCGTTGAAGTTCTAGCTCGTGAGCAGTTCTTC	CSVEVLAREQFF
TRBV28	TRBJ2-1	TRBD2	once	TGTGCCAGCAAACTTTCGCTAGCGGCCAATGAGCAGTTCTTC	CASKLSLAANEQFF
TRBV5-4	TRBJ2-1	TRBD2	few	TGTGCCAGCAGCTCTCTAGCGGGGGTTCATTACAATGAGCAGTTCTTC	CASSSLAGVHYNEQFF
TRBV11-2	TRBJ2-5	NA	once	TGTGCCAGCAGCGCGACTATGTTGGAGACCCAGTACTTC	CASSATMLETQYF
TRBV7-9	TRBJ2-7	TRBD2	NA	TGTGCCAGCAGCTTGGGGGGAAGCGGGAGAGGTACCTACGAGCAGTACTTC	CASSLGGSGRGTYEQYF
TRBV6-1	TRBJ1-5	NA	NA	TGTGCCAGTAGAGACAATCAGCCCCAGCATTTT	CASRDNQPQHF
TRBV5-4	TRBJ2-2	TRBD2	NA	TGTGCCAGCAGCGCACCGGGACTAGCGGGCACCGGGGAGCTGTTTTTT	CASSAPGLAGTGELFF
TRBV27	TRBJ1-5	TRBD1	NA	TGTGCCAGCAGTTTTACAGGGGGCAATCAGCCCCAGCATTTT	CASSFTGGNQPQHF
TRBV9	TRBJ2-4	NA	NA	TGTGCCAGCAGCGTAACGAGCGGGCCCGAAAACATTCAGTACTTC	CASSVTSGPENIQYF
TRBV5-1	TRBJ2-1	TRBD2	NA	TGCGCCAGCAGCTTGGTCCCAGCGGGGTCGTTATACAATGAGCAGTTCTTC	CASSLVPAGSLYNEQFF
TRBV7-2	TRBJ2-3	NA	NA	TGTGCCAGCAGCCCACAGTTCAGCACAGATACGCAGTATTTT	CASSPQFSTDTQYF
TRBV7-2	TRBJ2-5	TRBD2	NA	TGTGCCAGCAGCCGGGAGGTTCAGGGCCAAGAGACCCAGTACTTC	CASSREVQGQETQYF
TRBV11-2	TRBJ2-5	NA	NA	TGTGCCAGCAGCTTATTCAGACAAGAGACCCAGTACTTC	CASSLFRQETQYF
TRBV2	TRBJ1-5	NA	NA	TGTGCCAGCAGAGAGGACAGATCCTCGGCTTTCAATCAGCCCCAGCATTTT	CASREDRSSAFNQPQHF
TRBV6-1	TRBJ1-2	NA	few	TGTGCCAGCAGTCCAACAGGAGCCCTCTATGGCTACACCTTC	CASSPTGALYGYTF
TRBV11-2	TRBJ2-7	NA	NA	TGTGCCAGCAGCGCGGCGGCCAACTTGCAGTACTTC	CASSAAANLQYF
TRBV6-4	TRBJ2-3	TRBD2	NA	TGTGCCAGCAGTGAAGCTAGCGGGGGGGCCGGAACAGATACGCAGTATTTT	CASSEASGGAGTDTQYF
TRBV7-3	TRBJ2-5	TRBD2	NA	TGTGCCAGCAGCTTAAACGGGGGGATACAAGAGACCCAGTACTTC	CASSLNGGIQETQYF
TRBV5-1	TRBJ1-1	NA	NA	TGCGCCAGCAGCGGAGGGCCTGAAGCTTTCTTT	CASSGGPEAFF
TRBV19	TRBJ1-5	TRBD1	NA	TGTGCCAGCCGCGACAGGGTAACGAATAGCAATCAGCCCCAGCATTTT	CASRDRVTNSNQPQHF
TRBV25-1	TRBJ1-2	NA	NA	TGTGCCAGCAGTGAAAGAGGCCGTAACTATGGCTACACCTTC	CASSERGRNYGYTF